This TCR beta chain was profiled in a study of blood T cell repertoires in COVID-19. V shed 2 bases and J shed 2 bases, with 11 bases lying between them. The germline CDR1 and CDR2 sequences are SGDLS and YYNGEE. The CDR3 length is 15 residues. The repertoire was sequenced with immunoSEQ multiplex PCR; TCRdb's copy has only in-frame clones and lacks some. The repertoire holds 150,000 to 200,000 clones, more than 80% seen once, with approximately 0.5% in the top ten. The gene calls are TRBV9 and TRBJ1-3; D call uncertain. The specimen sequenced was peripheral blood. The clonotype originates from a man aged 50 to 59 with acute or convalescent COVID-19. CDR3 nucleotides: TGTGCCAGCAGCGTCGAGGTCATTACTGGAAACACCATATATTTT. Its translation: CASSVEVITGNTIYF.